One and the same sample provided the 30 T cell receptor beta chains below, sequenced in a study of blood T cell repertoires in COVID-19. The method was immunoSEQ multiplex PCR; TCRdb's version includes in-frame clones alone and lacks a portion of them. The sample has tens of thousands of clones; over 60% are singletons. The source material was peripheral blood. The origin of the receptors is a young man with COVID-19, enrolled during active disease.

The CDR3 loop reads CASSTTEKETQYF. The CDR3 coding sequence is TGTGCCAGCAGTACGACTGAAAAAGAGACCCAGTACTTC. The gene calls are TRBV6-2 or TRBV6-3 and TRBJ2-5; D uncertain. The CDR3 has 13 residues. The germline CDR1 and CDR2 sequences are MNHEY and SVGEGT. Trimming cost V 5 bases and J 3 bases, with 10 bases left between them.

V and J are TRBV30 and TRBJ1-3; no definite D call. The CDR3 contains 14 residues. In germline, CDR1 is GTSNPN, CDR2 SVGIG (reference sequence). Trimming shortened V by 8 bases and J by 0 bases, and 14 bases separated the two germline ends. The CDR3 here is CAQKTLSSGNTIYF. The CDR3 nucleotides are TGTGCCCAGAAGACACTGAGCTCTGGAAACACCATATATTTT.

The rearrangement joins TRBV29-1 to TRBJ1-1, with D tentatively TRBD1 (5 bases). Trimming pared 2 bases from V and 0 bases from J, leaving 7 bases between. The CDR3 length is 13 residues. Germline V gene sequence: CDR1 SQVTM, CDR2 ANQGSEA. In nucleotides, the CDR3 is TGCAGCGTTGAACGGGGGATGAACACTGAAGCTTTCTTT. Protein product: CSVERGMNTEAFF.

This clone was found once. The chain uses TRBV10-3 and TRBJ2-7, with 9 positions matching TRBD2. The trim removed 4 bases at V and 3 bases at J, leaving 4 bases unmatched. This CDR3 is 14 amino acids long. The germline V gene encodes CDR1 ENHRY and CDR2 SYGVKD. The CDR3 reads CAISGRLADYEQYF. The DNA for the CDR3 is TGTGCCATCAGTGGAAGACTAGCGGACTACGAGCAGTACTTC.

The V gene is TRBV6-5, the J gene TRBJ2-1, with 8 bases lining up with TRBD1. This CDR3 spans 15 amino acids. Germline CDR1 and CDR2: MNHEY and SVGAGI. The trim removed 7 bases at V and 2 bases at J, leaving 7 bases unmatched. In nucleotides, the CDR3 is TGTGCCAGCATTCGGGCAGGGGGCACCTACAATGAGCAGTTCTTC. This translates into CASIRAGGTYNEQFF.

V usage is TRBV11-2 and J usage is TRBJ1-1, with D maybe TRBD1 (6 bases). The V end lost 0 bases, the J end lost 4 bases, and 9 bases lay between the germline ends. The length of the CDR3 is 14 residues. The V gene's germline CDR1 is SGHAT and CDR2 FQNNGV. The CDR3 nucleotides are TGTGCCAGCAGCTTAGAGGGGGCCGGCACTGAAGCTTTCTTT. Translation gives CASSLEGAGTEAFF. The entire variable domain, with the rest obtained from reference TRBV11-2 and TRBJ1-1, is as follows: EAGVAQSPRYKIIEKRQSVAFWCNPISGHATLYWYQQILGQGPKLLIQFQNNGVVDDSQLPKDRFSAERLKGVDSTLKIQPAKLEDSAVYLCASSLEGAGTEAFFGQGTRLTVV.

J is TRBJ1-2 and V is TRBV6-6; D is unresolved. The V and J ends lost 0 bases and 1 base respectively, with 12 bases between them. This CDR3 contains 16 residues. The germline V gene has CDR1 MNHNY and CDR2 SVGAGI (reference sequence). DNA for the CDR3: TGTGCCAGCAGTTACTCGGATAGACTTGGTAACTATGGCTACACCTTC. Residues: CASSYSDRLGNYGYTF.

This rearrangement joins TRBV28 to TRBJ1-2, with D perhaps matching TRBD1 (5 bases). V lost 2 bases and J 8 bases, leaving 24 bases between the germline ends. The CDR3 covers 17 residues. Germline V lookup: CDR1 MDHEN, CDR2 SYDVKM. The CDR3, as DNA: TGTGCCAGCAGTTTAGGGTCAGGGTCCCGCCTTCGGGGGGGCTACACCTTC. Encoded protein: CASSLGSGSRLRGGYTF.

This chain connects TRBV5-4 to TRBJ1-1, with 9 bases aligning to TRBD1. CDR3 size: 18 residues. Germline V CDR1 and CDR2: SGHNT, YYREEE (reference sequence). The V segment lost 4 bases and the J segment 4 bases; nucleotides outside the gene matches: 17. Here the CDR3 DNA reads TGTGCCAGCAGCCCCACGTCCCGGGACAGGGTTGAGGTCACTGAAGCTTTCTTT. Translated, it gives CASSPTSRDRVEVTEAFF.

This chain connects TRBV27 to TRBJ2-1; 10 bases are shared with TRBD2. CDR3 length equals 15 residues. The V segment lost 8 bases and the J segment 3 bases; nucleotides outside the gene matches: 7. Germline assignment: CDR1 MNHEY and CDR2 SMNVEV (reference sequence). As DNA, the CDR3 is TGTGCCAGCGCCGCGTGGACTAGCGGCTACAATGAGCAGTTCTTC. It codes for CASAAWTSGYNEQFF.

V usage is TRBV4-3 and J usage is TRBJ2-4; TRBD2 agrees at 14 bases. Trimming at V came to 5 bases and at J to 8 bases, leaving 5 bases not matched to a gene. Germline-derived CDR1 and CDR2 are LGHNA and YSLEER. The CDR3 sequence is 15 residues long. CDR3 nucleotide sequence: TGCGCCAGCAGCTCCGGGACTAGCGGGGGAGACATTCAGTACTTC. It encodes CASSSGTSGGDIQYF.

This clone occurred once. This chain joins TRBV12-2 and TRBJ2-3; the table's D gene call, TRBD1, was not cross checked with the DNA. TRBV12-2 corresponds to a pseudogene. The length of the CDR3 is 14 residues. Written as DNA, the CDR3 is TGTGCAAGTCGCTTCTCGCAGGCCCCAGATACGCAGTATTTT. Residues: CASRFSQAPDTQYF.

V is TRBV5-1 and J is TRBJ1-1, with 8 bases lining up with TRBD1. Germline loops: CDR1 SGHRS, CDR2 YFSETQ. The CDR3 consists of 16 residues. V lost 1 base and J lost 1; bases outside the gene matches: 6. The CDR3 nucleotides read TGCGCCAGCAGCTTGCGCTCCGGACAGGGGAACACTGAAGCTTTCTTT. Translation: CASSLRSGQGNTEAFF.

V gene TRBV28 combines with J gene TRBJ1-2; 9 bases are a match to TRBD1. Trimming at V came to 4 bases and at J to 2 bases, leaving 2 bases not matched to a gene. The germline V gene encodes CDR1 MDHEN and CDR2 SYDVKM. The CDR3 sequence is 14 residues long. CDR3 region: CASSSDRGNYGYTF. CDR3 in DNA: TGTGCCAGCAGTTCGGACAGGGGCAACTATGGCTACACCTTC.

The chain carries TRBV28 and TRBJ2-1, with D hard to call. V shed 2 bases and J shed 9 bases, with 5 bases lying between them. Germline V gene sequence: CDR1 MDHEN, CDR2 SYDVKM. This CDR3 is built from 11 residues. CDR3 protein: CASSLVREQFF. The CDR3 bases are TGTGCCAGCAGTTTAGTCCGTGAGCAGTTCTTC.

The V and J genes are TRBV5-1 and TRBJ2-3, with 13 bases that match TRBD2. The CDR3 covers 16 residues. V lost 7 bases and J lost 6; bases outside the gene matches: 11. Per the germline V gene, CDR1 is SGHRS and CDR2 is YFSETQ. The CDR3 reads CASAPGLAGEVDTQYF. In DNA, the CDR3 is TGCGCCAGCGCCCCCGGACTAGCGGGGGAGGTGGATACGCAGTATTTT.

The chain recombines TRBV5-1 with TRBJ2-1; TRBD2 might be the D (6 bases). This CDR3 is built from 15 residues. CDR1 and CDR2 from the germline V gene are SGHRS and YFSETQ. Trimming stripped 4 bases from V and 7 bases from J, with 18 bases between. CDR3 in DNA: TGCGCCAGCAGCATCTCGGCGGGACTGAGAAATGAGCAGTTCTTC. Encoded protein: CASSISAGLRNEQFF.

DNA for the CDR3: TGTGCCAGCAGGTCTACTGACTACACAGATACGCAGTATTTT. Protein sequence: CASRSTDYTDTQYF. The chain recombines TRBV28 with TRBJ2-3; D is perhaps TRBD2 (5 bases). V was shortened by 6 bases and J by 2 bases, with 12 bases between the two germline ends. Germline CDR1 MDHEN, CDR2 SYDVKM. The CDR3 has 14 residues.

The chain is built from TRBV11-2 and TRBJ2-1; TRBD2 might be the D (5 bases). Between the trimmed V and J ends, which lost 3 bases and 6 bases, there was a span of 6 bases. Germline V lookup: CDR1 SGHAT, CDR2 FQNNGV. The CDR3 has 12 residues. DNA of the CDR3: TGTGCCAGCAGCTTCAGCGGCAATGAGCAGTTCTTC. It specifies CASSFSGNEQFF. Using reference TRBV11-2 and TRBJ2-1 for the parts outside the CDR3, the full variable domain is EAGVAQSPRYKIIEKRQSVAFWCNPISGHATLYWYQQILGQGPKLLIQFQNNGVVDDSQLPKDRFSAERLKGVDSTLKIQPAKLEDSAVYLCASSFSGNEQFFGPGTRLTVL.

The CDR3 region is CASSPSGRDPYEQYF. CDR3 sequence (DNA): TGCGCCAGCAGCCCTAGCGGACGGGACCCCTACGAGCAGTACTTC. The V call is TRBV5-1, the J call TRBJ2-7; 7 nucleotides match TRBD2. Germline CDR1 and CDR2: SGHRS and YFSETQ. With V trimmed by 4 bases and J by 2 bases, 9 bases remained unmatched. There are 15 residues in the CDR3. Drawing the rest from reference TRBV5-1 and TRBJ2-7, the complete variable domain is KAGVTQTPRYLIKTRGQQVTLSCSPISGHRSVSWYQQTPGQGLQFLFEYFSETQRNKGNFPGRFSGRQFSNSRSEMNVSTLELGDSALYLCASSPSGRDPYEQYFGPGTRLTVT.

The gene calls are TRBV5-1 and TRBJ1-2; 7 bases align to TRBD1. The junction had 20 bases not matched to a gene; V was cut back by 4 bases and J by 14 bases. The germline CDR1 and CDR2 sequences are SGHRS and YFSETQ. This CDR3 is 15 amino acids long. CDR3 loop: CASSQDPLTGTVDTF. CDR3 DNA: TGCGCCAGCAGCCAGGATCCCTTGACAGGGACGGTGGATACCTTC.

The CDR3 coding sequence is TGTGCCAGCAGCTCCAGACAGGGGGCTTGGAGCGAGCAGTACTTC. It specifies CASSSRQGAWSEQYF. V gene TRBV11-2 combines with J gene TRBJ2-7; 10 bases agree with TRBD1. Germline CDR1 SGHAT, CDR2 FQNNGV. J lost 6 bases, V lost 4 bases, and 9 bases had no gene match. This CDR3 is built from 15 residues.

The J gene is TRBJ2-7, the V gene TRBV6-5; 9 bases are shared with TRBD2. The CDR3 runs 14 residues. CDR1 is MNHEY and CDR2 is SVGAGI in the germline V gene. The J segment lost 3 bases and the V segment lost 5 bases, leaving 5 bases of the junction unmatched. CDR3 in DNA: TGTGCCAGCAGTCCACGGCGGGGGGGCTACGAGCAGTACTTC. Protein product: CASSPRRGGYEQYF.

The chain couples TRBV20-1 to TRBJ1-1; the D gene is possibly TRBD1 (6 bases). Trimming shortened V by 3 bases and J by 1 base, and 9 bases separated the two germline ends. Germline CDR1 reads DFQATT; CDR2 reads SNEGSKA (reference sequence). The CDR3 extends over 13 amino acids. CDR3: CSASGQTNTEAFF. CDR3 DNA sequence: TGCAGTGCTAGTGGACAGACGAACACTGAAGCTTTCTTT.

The V and J genes are TRBV7-9 and TRBJ1-5, with D hard to call. CDR1 is SEHNR and CDR2 is FQNEAQ in the germline V gene (reference sequence). The CDR3 is 14 amino acids. The V gene lost 2 bases and the J gene lost 1 base, with 6 bases spanning the gap. The CDR3 bases are TGTGCCAGCAGCTTACCGGAGAGCAATCAGCCCCAGCATTTT. Translation: CASSLPESNQPQHF. Looking up the rest from reference TRBV7-9 and TRBJ1-5 gives the full variable domain: DTGVSQNPRHKITKRGQNVTFRCDPISEHNRLYWYRQTLGQGPEFLTYFQNEAQLEKSRLLSDRFSAERPKGSFSTLEIQRTEQGDSAMYLCASSLPESNQPQHFGDGTRLSIL.

The chain links TRBV7-9 to TRBJ1-2; tentatively, D is TRBD1 (6 bases). This CDR3 is built from 15 residues. Trimming left V 5 bases short and J 1 base short, with 14 bases between. Germline CDR1 is SEHNR and CDR2 is FQNEAQ (reference sequence). The CDR3 DNA reads as TGTGCCAGCAGCCAGGACAGCATCCTTAACTATGGCTACACCTTC. It yields the protein CASSQDSILNYGYTF.

This clone was counted a single time. The rearrangement joins TRBV7-9 to TRBJ2-1; D possibly corresponds to TRBD2 (5 bases). The V end lost 6 bases, the J end lost 9 bases, and 9 bases lay between the germline ends. The CDR3 is made up of 11 amino acids. Germline V lookup: CDR1 SEHNR, CDR2 FQNEAQ (reference sequence). This chain's CDR3 is CASSPGLEQFF. The CDR3 nucleotides are TGTGCCAGCAGTCCAGGACTTGAGCAGTTCTTC.

This chain connects TRBV15 to TRBJ1-1; 9 bases align to TRBD1. The CDR3 spans 16 residues. Germline V gives CDR1 LNHNV, CDR2 YYDKDF (reference sequence). After removal of 4 bases from V and 4 bases from J, the junction contained 10 bases not matched to a gene. The CDR3 sequence: CATSTSHTGGFTEAFF. CDR3 in DNA: TGTGCCACCAGCACGAGCCATACAGGGGGCTTCACTGAAGCTTTCTTT.

The J gene is TRBJ1-6, the V gene TRBV5-1; 7 bases line up with TRBD1. Germline assignment: CDR1 SGHRS and CDR2 YFSETQ. This CDR3 is built from 18 residues. The V and J ends lost 2 bases and 4 bases, in that order; junction bases with no gene match: 12. The CDR3 protein is CASSFFWTGLHYNSPLHF. In DNA, the CDR3 is TGCGCCAGCAGCTTTTTCTGGACAGGCCTTCATTATAATTCACCCCTCCACTTT.

CDR3 loop: CASSSGADEQYF. CDR3 coding DNA: TGTGCCAGCAGCAGTGGGGCGGACGAGCAGTACTTC. The genes are TRBV9 and TRBJ2-7, with TRBD1 as a possible D gene (5 bases). Trimming cost V 4 bases and J 5 bases, with 10 bases left between them. The length of the CDR3 is 12 residues. From germline, CDR1 is SGDLS and CDR2 YYNGEE. The full variable domain, completed using reference TRBV9 and TRBJ2-7, is DSGVTQTPKHLITATGQRVTLRCSPRSGDLSVYWYQQSLDQGLQFLIQYYNGEERAKGNILERFSAQQFPDLHSELNLSSLELGDSALYFCASSSGADEQYFGPGTRLTVT.